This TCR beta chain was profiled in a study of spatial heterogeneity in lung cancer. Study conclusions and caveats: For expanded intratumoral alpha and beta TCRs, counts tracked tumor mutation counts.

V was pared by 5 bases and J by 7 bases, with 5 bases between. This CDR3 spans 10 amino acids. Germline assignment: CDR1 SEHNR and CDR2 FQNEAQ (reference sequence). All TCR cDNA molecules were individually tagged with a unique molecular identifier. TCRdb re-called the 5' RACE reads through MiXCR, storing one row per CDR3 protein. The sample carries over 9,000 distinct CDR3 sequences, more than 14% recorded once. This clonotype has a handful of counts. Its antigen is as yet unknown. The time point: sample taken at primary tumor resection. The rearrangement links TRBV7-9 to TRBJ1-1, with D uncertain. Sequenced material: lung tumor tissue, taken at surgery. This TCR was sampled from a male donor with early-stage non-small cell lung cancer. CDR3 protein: CASSGVEAFF. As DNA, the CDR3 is TGTGCCAGCAGCGGGGTTGAAGCTTTCTTT.